This TCR beta chain was captured in a study of blood T cells in healthy people across ages. The study, taken as a whole, reports: Diversity was higher, and naive CD4+ cells more numerous, in long-lived donors than in aged donors. Significant beta diversity loss was already apparent by age roughly 38, declining roughly linearly. Estimates of diversity drawn from one million T cells were considered underestimates.

Alongside a J-beta primer mix, a sample-barcoded 5' primer served in a second PCR lasting roughly 7 to 11 cycles. MiXCR was run by TCRdb on the 5' RACE reads, yielding one entry per CDR3 protein. The sample holds 650,000 to 700,000 distinct CDR3 sequences, less than 40% seen once. A remark on this clonotype: Its antigen is currently unknown.

The CDR3 contains 13 residues. V dropped 2 bases and J dropped 6 bases, with 11 bases sitting between them. Per the germline V gene, CDR1 is SGHTA and CDR2 is FQGNSA. This sequence joins TRBV7-2 and TRBJ2-7; D remains ambiguous. Input material: blood. This sequence was found in a woman over 75 in good health. CDR3 nucleotides: TGTGCCAGCAGCTTAAACTCTATCGGCGAGCAGTACTTC. The encoded protein is CASSLNSIGEQYF.